One and the same sample provided the 32 T cell receptor beta chains below, sequenced in a study of CD8 T cells in Susac syndrome (dated 2019 in TCRdb). The method behind the library was the immunoSEQ multiplex PCR assay. RNA was extracted using the RNeasy kit, and roughly 0.5 to 1 ug of the RNA was reverse transcribed with random hexamers. In-frame beta chains were kept once TCRdb had trimmed the public reads at Q25 with fastp and called clones with MiXCR. Rows merge per CDR3 protein into single entries with the most common DNA and genes. The sample contains 160,000 or so distinct CDR3 sequences, 93% of them found a single time. The ten largest clonotypes hold over 0.11% of the sample. The sequenced sample was CD4+ T cells from PBMCs. The origin of the receptors is a human donor in good health.

CDR3 in DNA: TGTGCCAGTAGTGCGATACAGGGGTCGGATTCACCCCTCCACTTT. Its translation is CASSAIQGSDSPLHF. The V gene is TRBV19, the J gene TRBJ1-6, with 7 bases fitting TRBD1. This CDR3 contains 15 residues. Germline V gene data show CDR1 as LNHDA and CDR2 as SQIVND (reference sequence). Trimming removed 5 bases from V and 8 bases from J; junction bases left unmatched: 9.

This sequence joins TRBV20-1 and TRBJ2-5; the match to TRBD1 covers 7 bases. CDR1 DFQATT and CDR2 SNEGSKA come from the germline V gene (reference sequence). The junction had 3 bases not matched to a gene; V was cut back by 6 bases and J by 2 bases. CDR3 length equals 12 residues. The CDR3 DNA is TGCAGTGCGTGGGACAGACAAGAGACCCAGTACTTC. It yields the protein CSAWDRQETQYF.

The genes are TRBV6-5 and TRBJ2-7, with TRBD2 as a possible D gene (6 bases). V dropped 7 bases and J dropped 3 bases, with 16 bases sitting between them. The germline V gene encodes CDR1 MNHEY and CDR2 SVGAGI. The length of the CDR3 is 14 residues. The CDR3 sequence: CASISRWRGYEQYF. The CDR3 nucleotides read TGTGCCAGCATCTCACGGTGGAGGGGCTACGAGCAGTACTTC.

The count of this clonotype is one. For the CDR3, the DNA is TGCAGTGCTAGAGGCCCTACGGACCCCCTGTACTTC. It translates to CSARGPTDPLYF. The chain has TRBV20-1 and TRBJ2-5; D remains ambiguous. Germline V gives CDR1 DFQATT, CDR2 SNEGSKA (reference sequence). V was cut by 1 base and J by 13 bases, with 16 bases left in between. The CDR3 runs 12 residues.

V is TRBV7-9 and J is TRBJ1-2; no definite D call. This CDR3 is built from 14 residues. The germline V gene has CDR1 SEHNR and CDR2 FQNEAQ (reference sequence). Trimming left V 1 base short and J 2 bases short, with 8 bases between. The CDR3 sequence: CASSLGVENYGYTF. The DNA for the CDR3 is TGTGCCAGCAGCTTAGGGGTGGAAAACTATGGCTACACCTTC.

The chain employs TRBV20-1 and TRBJ1-5; weak D call: TRBD1 (6 bases). The CDR3 length is 14 residues. V dropped 6 bases and J dropped 3 bases, with 15 bases sitting between them. Looked up from germline, CDR1 is DFQATT and CDR2 is SNEGSKA (reference sequence). CDR3 DNA sequence: TGCAGTGCCACCCCGGGGGGGCTCAATCAGCCCCAGCATTTT. It specifies CSATPGGLNQPQHF.

This chain links TRBV20-1 with TRBJ1-2, with a possible D match to TRBD1 (6 bases). CDR1 is DFQATT, CDR2 SNEGSKA, per germline (reference sequence). V dropped 2 bases and J dropped 6 bases, with 13 bases sitting between them. This CDR3 contains 13 residues. CDR3 in amino acids: CSARWETGHGYTF. CDR3 bases: TGCAGTGCTAGATGGGAGACAGGCCATGGCTACACCTTC.

The chain has TRBV7-2 and TRBJ2-2; D is ambiguous. V was shortened by 0 bases and J by 6 bases, with 8 bases between the two germline ends. The CDR3 contains 14 residues. Germline V CDR1 and CDR2: SGHTA, FQGNSA. CDR3 sequence reads: CASSLAPVSGELFF. The CDR3 coding sequence is TGTGCCAGCAGCTTAGCGCCCGTTTCCGGGGAGCTGTTTTTT.

V usage is TRBV24-1 and J usage is TRBJ2-5, with D uncertain. CDR1 KGHDR and CDR2 SFDVKD come from the germline V gene. V lost 3 bases and J lost 5, with 9 bases in between. The CDR3 covers 13 residues. CDR3 sequence (DNA): TGTGCCACCAGTGATGGCCCCGCGGAGACCCAGTACTTC. Its protein is CATSDGPAETQYF.

A single count supports this clonotype. This chain links TRBV29-1 with TRBJ2-7; TRBD1 matches 10 bases. V was clipped by 3 bases and J by 12 bases; unmatched bases: 8. The CDR3 is 12 residues long. The germline CDR1 and CDR2 sequences are SQVTM and ANQGSEA. CDR3 protein: CSVEGQGLPRYF. Written as DNA, the CDR3 is TGCAGCGTTGAGGGACAGGGGCTTCCAAGGTACTTC.

The chain employs TRBV29-1 and TRBJ2-3, with 9 bases identical to TRBD2. This CDR3 has 16 residues. V lost 7 bases, J lost 2 bases, and 13 bases stayed unmatched. Looked up from germline, CDR1 is SQVTM and CDR2 is ANQGSEA. In DNA form, the CDR3 reads TGCAGCGCGGGAGGTGTAGCGGGGGCCACCACAGATACGCAGTATTTT. Translating gives CSAGGVAGATTDTQYF.

This sequence joins TRBV28 and TRBJ1-1; 8 nucleotides match TRBD1. The CDR3 extends over 13 amino acids. Looked up from germline, CDR1 is MDHEN and CDR2 is SYDVKM. The V gene end was trimmed by 2 bases and the J gene end by 11 bases; junction bases not matched to a gene: 7. CDR3 residues: CASSLVLTGDAFF. CDR3 DNA sequence: TGTGCCAGCAGTTTAGTCTTGACAGGGGACGCTTTCTTT. Full variable domain (rest looked up from reference TRBV28 and TRBJ1-1): DVKVTQSSRYLVKRTGEKVFLECVQDMDHENMFWYRQDPGLGLRLIYFSYDVKMKEKGDIPEGYSVSREKKERFSLILESASTNQTSMYLCASSLVLTGDAFFGQGTRLTVV.

The rearrangement links TRBV25-1 to TRBJ2-7; perhaps TRBD1 as D (5 bases). V was shortened by 1 base and J by 0 bases, with 10 bases between the two germline ends. The CDR3 covers 15 residues. Per germline, CDR1 MGHDK and CDR2 SYGVNS. The CDR3 DNA reads as TGTGCCAGCAGTGAATTCGAACAGGTCTCCTACGAGCAGTACTTC. Amino acids: CASSEFEQVSYEQYF.

J is TRBJ2-6 and V is TRBV3-1; possible D gene TRBD2, 5 bases. The CDR3 is 19 residues long. V was shortened by 4 bases and J by 2 bases, with 21 bases between the two germline ends. Germline assignment: CDR1 LGHDT and CDR2 YNNKEL (reference sequence). DNA of the CDR3: TGTGCCAGCAGCCCTCTCGCGGGCGTCAACGTCCCTGGGGCCAACGTCCTGACTTTC. Amino acid sequence: CASSPLAGVNVPGANVLTF.

The gene calls are TRBV21-1 and TRBJ1-1; the table's D call of TRBD1 was not tested on the DNA. TRBV21-1 is labeled a pseudogene. This CDR3 has 16 amino acids. In DNA form, the CDR3 reads TGTGCCAGCAGCAAATCTCTAATTCGGGGGGAAGCTGAAGCTTTCTTT. Translation: CASSKSLIRGEAEAFF.

The chain couples TRBV15 to TRBJ1-2; D gene ambiguous. This CDR3 is 14 amino acids long. Deletions cut 1 base from V and 6 bases from J, with 12 bases between. Germline V gene lookup returns CDR1 LNHNV and CDR2 YYDKDF (reference sequence). CDR3: CATSRGVSEDGYTF. The DNA for the CDR3 is TGTGCCACCAGCAGAGGCGTGTCGGAAGATGGCTACACCTTC.

The chain is built from TRBV11-2 and TRBJ2-4; D gene ambiguous. The germline V gene has CDR1 SGHAT and CDR2 FQNNGV. The V gene lost 1 base and the J gene lost 6 bases, with 10 bases spanning the gap. This CDR3 spans 14 amino acids. The CDR3 nucleotides are TGTGCCAGCAGCTTAGGGGGATCGCTAAACATTCAGTACTTC. It yields the protein CASSLGGSLNIQYF.

The V and J genes are TRBV9 and TRBJ2-2; the D is unclear. Germline V gene data show CDR1 as SGDLS and CDR2 as YYNGEE. This CDR3 is built from 14 residues. V shed 3 bases and J shed 2 bases, with 8 bases lying between them. The CDR3 loop is CASSGAVNTGELFF. The CDR3 nucleotides are TGTGCCAGCAGCGGGGCCGTAAACACCGGGGAGCTGTTTTTT. Combining the CDR3 with reference TRBV9 and TRBJ2-2 gives the whole variable domain DSGVTQTPKHLITATGQRVTLRCSPRSGDLSVYWYQQSLDQGLQFLIQYYNGEERAKGNILERFSAQQFPDLHSELNLSSLELGDSALYFCASSGAVNTGELFFGEGSRLTVL.

The genes are TRBV10-3 and TRBJ2-5, with TRBD2 identical over 7 bases. Trimming took 5 bases from V and 2 from J; bases not matched to a gene: 5. The CDR3 is 14 residues long. Germline CDR1 is ENHRY and CDR2 is SYGVKD. CDR3 in DNA: TGTGCCATCAGTCTCCGGGACTATCAAGAGACCCAGTACTTC. Protein: CAISLRDYQETQYF.

This sequence joins TRBV5-6 and TRBJ1-1, with D perhaps TRBD1 (5 bases). The CDR3 totals 13 residues. Germline assignment: CDR1 SGHDT and CDR2 YYEEEE. The germline V and J ends were trimmed by 2 bases and 11 bases, with 16 bases remaining between them. DNA for the CDR3: TGTGCCAGCAGCTTAAGGGGACCCCTGGACGCTTTCTTT. Amino acid sequence: CASSLRGPLDAFF.

CDR3 in amino acids: CSVGRDPGELFF. The CDR3 DNA is TGCAGCGTTGGTCGAGACCCGGGGGAGCTGTTTTTT. The rearrangement uses TRBV29-1 and TRBJ2-2, with no clear D. V lost 4 bases to trimming and J lost 8 bases, with 11 bases between them. This CDR3 has 12 amino acids. Germline CDR1 is SQVTM and CDR2 is ANQGSEA.

V usage is TRBV7-9 and J usage is TRBJ2-7; 8 nucleotides match TRBD1. From germline, CDR1 is SEHNR and CDR2 FQNEAQ (reference sequence). CDR3 size: 13 residues. J was trimmed by 6 bases and V by 4 bases; bases with no gene match: 5. CDR3 residues: CASSSGDRSEQYF. The CDR3 DNA reads TGTGCCAGCAGCTCCGGGGACAGGAGCGAGCAGTACTTC.

V usage is TRBV11-1 and J usage is TRBJ2-4; D perhaps matches TRBD2 (6 bases). Per germline, CDR1 SGHAT and CDR2 FQDESV (reference sequence). V was clipped by 2 bases and J by 5 bases, with 13 bases between them. This CDR3 comprises 15 residues. CDR3: CASSLRSWEENIQYF. The CDR3 DNA is TGTGCCAGCAGCTTAAGAAGTTGGGAGGAAAACATTCAGTACTTC. Complete variable domain (other parts from reference TRBV11-1 and TRBJ2-4): EAEVAQSPRYKITEKSQAVAFWCDPISGHATLYWYRQILGQGPELLVQFQDESVVDDSQLPKDRFSAERLKGVDSTLKIQPAELGDSAMYLCASSLRSWEENIQYFGAGTRLSVL.

The chain recombines TRBV6-5 with TRBJ2-4, with a tentative D call TRBD2 (5 bases). Trimming pared 0 bases from V and 6 bases from J, leaving 12 bases between. Germline V lookup: CDR1 MNHEY, CDR2 SVGAGI. The CDR3 contains 15 residues. CDR3 protein: CASSYSRVGVNIQYF. In DNA form, the CDR3 reads TGTGCCAGCAGTTACTCGCGGGTGGGTGTAAACATTCAGTACTTC.

This chain links TRBV20-1 with TRBJ1-4; TRBD1 agrees at 7 bases. V shed 3 bases, J shed 8 bases, and the junction held 15 bases outside the gene matches. From germline, CDR1 is DFQATT and CDR2 SNEGSKA (reference sequence). The CDR3 length is 16 residues. In nucleotides, the CDR3 is TGCAGTGCTAGCGCGGACAGGATCGTTCAGACGGAAAAACTGTTTTTT. This encodes CSASADRIVQTEKLFF.

The genes are TRBV5-8 and TRBJ2-3, with TRBD2 matching over 8 bases. The CDR3 is 14 amino acids. Germline V lookup: CDR1 SGHTS, CDR2 YDEGEE. The ends lost 4 bases at V and 2 bases at J; junction bases unmatched: 3. CDR3 region: CASSGGGLTDTQYF. The DNA for the CDR3 is TGTGCCAGCAGCGGCGGGGGGCTCACAGATACGCAGTATTTT.

CDR3 nucleotide sequence: TGTGCCAGCAGTGAACTAAGGGGCAGCGACTATGGCTACACCTTC. This codes for CASSELRGSDYGYTF. The chain joins TRBV6-1 to TRBJ1-2, with a tentative D call TRBD1 (5 bases). Per germline, CDR1 MNHNS and CDR2 SASEGT. The CDR3 extends over 15 amino acids. The V end was cut by 2 bases, the J end by 3 bases, with 13 bases between.

The chain recombines TRBV7-9 with TRBJ1-1; D gene unclear. This CDR3 contains 13 residues. V was trimmed by 1 base and J by 1 base, leaving 4 bases between them. Germline assignment: CDR1 SEHNR and CDR2 FQNEAQ (reference sequence). The chain's CDR3 is CASSLVQNTEAFF. The DNA of the CDR3 is TGTGCCAGCAGCTTAGTGCAGAACACTGAAGCTTTCTTT.

The chain uses TRBV18 and TRBJ2-5; no reliable D call. Between the trimmed V and J ends, which lost 1 base and 5 bases, there was a span of 5 bases. The CDR3 is 12 residues long. Germline assignment: CDR1 KGHSH and CDR2 LQKENI. The CDR3 sequence is CASSPLSETQYF. The CDR3 bases are TGTGCCAGCTCACCACTAAGTGAGACCCAGTACTTC.

This clonotype was seen a single time. The J gene is TRBJ2-7, the V gene TRBV3-1, with D possibly matching TRBD1 (5 bases). V was clipped by 4 bases and J by 9 bases, with 10 bases between them. CDR3 size: 11 residues. CDR1 and CDR2 (germline): LGHDT, YNNKEL (reference sequence). CDR3 sequence: CASSRQGRQYF. The CDR3 coding sequence is TGTGCCAGCAGCCGCCAGGGTCGGCAGTACTTC.

The chain links TRBV28 to TRBJ2-7; D uncertain. Per the germline V gene, CDR1 is MDHEN and CDR2 is SYDVKM. V dropped 3 bases and J dropped 6 bases, with 9 bases sitting between them. The CDR3 covers 12 residues. The CDR3 reads CASSFPFGEQYF. In DNA form, the CDR3 reads TGTGCCAGCAGTTTCCCATTCGGCGAGCAGTACTTC.

The chain is built from TRBV12-3 or TRBV12-4 and TRBJ1-1; D unresolved. Trimming stripped 5 bases from V and 1 base from J, with 14 bases between. CDR3 length: 15 residues. CDR3 protein: CASSPTPNKNTEAFF. CDR3 coding DNA: TGTGCCAGCAGTCCCACGCCGAATAAGAACACTGAAGCTTTCTTT.